What follows are 20 T cell receptor beta chains derived from one specimen sequenced in a study of blood T cell repertoires in COVID-19. Assay used: immunoSEQ multiplex PCR; TCRdb lists only in-frame clones, some missing. The data show tens of thousands of clones, around 85% seen once. Sequencing was carried out using peripheral blood. These TCRs come from a woman aged 70-85 years with acute or convalescent COVID-19.

This chain uses TRBV2 with TRBJ1-2; D unclear. Trimming removed 7 bases at V and 4 bases at J, with 7 bases between. Germline assignment: CDR1 SNHLY and CDR2 FYNNEI. The CDR3 has 11 residues. The CDR3 sequence: CASKAGYGYTF. The CDR3 DNA reads TGTGCCAGCAAGGCAGGCTATGGCTACACCTTC.

V is TRBV29-1 and J is TRBJ1-3; D is undetermined. CDR1 and CDR2 (germline): SQVTM, ANQGSEA. The CDR3 loop spans 14 amino acids. V lost 4 bases, J lost 2 bases, and 12 bases lay in between. The CDR3 nucleotides read TGCAGCGTTGGTCAACTGGGCCCTGGAAACACCATATATTTT. Translating gives CSVGQLGPGNTIYF.

This rearrangement joins TRBV5-6 to TRBJ2-2; TRBD2 matches 10 bases. The CDR3 is made up of 17 amino acids. V shed 2 bases, J shed 2 bases, and the junction held 6 bases outside the gene matches. In germline, CDR1 is SGHDT, CDR2 YYEEEE. The CDR3 DNA reads TGTGCCAGCAGCTTACTCCGACTAGCGGGTAACACCGGGGAGCTGTTTTTT. Translated: CASSLLRLAGNTGELFF.

This chain joins TRBV5-1 and TRBJ1-2; 9 bases fit TRBD1. CDR3 length: 14 amino acids. The junction had 3 bases not matched to a gene; V was cut back by 2 bases and J by 4 bases. Germline lookup yields CDR1 SGHRS and CDR2 YFSETQ. The CDR3 DNA reads as TGCGCCAGCAGCTTTCCGGGACAGGGCTATGGCTACACCTTC. Translating it yields CASSFPGQGYGYTF.

The chain joins TRBV19 to TRBJ1-6; the match to TRBD1 covers 7 bases. Per the germline V gene, CDR1 is LNHDA and CDR2 is SQIVND (reference sequence). This CDR3 comprises 15 residues. V lost 3 bases and J lost 8; bases outside the gene matches: 7. CDR3 amino acids: CASSISRQGHSPLHF. As DNA, the CDR3 is TGTGCCAGTAGTATTTCCCGACAGGGACATTCACCCCTCCACTTT.

V gene TRBV7-8 combines with J gene TRBJ1-2; a possible D gene is TRBD1 (6 bases). Germline V CDR1 and CDR2: SGHVS, FQNEAQ. V shed 5 bases and J shed 5 bases, with 15 bases lying between them. There are 14 residues in the CDR3. CDR3 bases: TGTGCCAGCAGCCTCGACAGGTTCGATTATGGCTACACCTTC. Translation gives CASSLDRFDYGYTF. Full variable domain (missing parts from reference TRBV7-8 and TRBJ1-2): GAGVSQSPRYKVAKRGQDVALRCDPISGHVSLFWYQQALGQGPEFLTYFQNEAQLDKSGLPSDRFFAERPEGSVSTLKIQRTQQEDSAVYLCASSLDRFDYGYTFGSGTRLTVV.

The gene calls are TRBV3-1 (or the pseudogene TRBV3-2) and TRBJ2-1, with 8 bases lining up with TRBD2. This CDR3 contains 20 residues. V was clipped by 1 base and J by 3 bases; unmatched bases: 17. Germline values: CDR1 LGHDT, CDR2 YNNKEL (reference sequence). The CDR3 coding sequence is TGTGCCAGCAGCCAAGGGCCCCCCAGTCAGCGGACTAGCAGCTACAATGAGCAGTTCTTC. It specifies CASSQGPPSQRTSSYNEQFF.

This clone was counted between two and nine times. V is TRBV29-1 and J is TRBJ1-4, with D perhaps TRBD1 (6 bases). The CDR3 is made up of 14 amino acids. The V end lost 4 bases, the J end lost 7 bases, and 16 bases lay between the germline ends. Germline CDR1 SQVTM, CDR2 ANQGSEA. The CDR3 region has the DNA TGCAGCGTTGTGGACAGTTTGGTAGGTGAAAAACTGTTTTTT. Translating it yields CSVVDSLVGEKLFF.

The chain is built from TRBV27 and TRBJ2-1; a possible D gene is TRBD2 (5 bases). Germline CDR1 is MNHEY and CDR2 is SMNVEV (reference sequence). The CDR3 consists of 15 residues. The germline V and J ends were trimmed by 3 bases and 1 base, with 10 bases remaining between them. CDR3 region: CASSFISGSYNEQFF. DNA of the CDR3: TGTGCCAGCAGTTTTATAAGCGGTTCCTACAATGAGCAGTTCTTC.

The chain combines TRBV4-2 with TRBJ2-2; possibly TRBD2 for D (5 bases). Germline CDR1 is LGHNA and CDR2 is YNFKEQ. This CDR3 region has 16 residues. Trimming took off 1 base at V and 7 bases at J, with 16 bases between the two ends. CDR3 residues: CASSQALFSRGGELFF. The CDR3 DNA follows: TGTGCCAGCAGCCAAGCTCTTTTTTCTCGGGGCGGGGAGCTGTTTTTT.

This chain uses TRBV7-9 with TRBJ1-2; the match to TRBD1 covers 8 bases. Germline V gene data show CDR1 as SEHNR and CDR2 as FQNEAQ (reference sequence). Trimming cost V 5 bases and J 4 bases; bases outside gene matches: 18. The length of the CDR3 is 18 residues. CDR3 loop: CASSKGGTGLGLTYGYTF. CDR3 sequence (DNA): TGTGCCAGCAGCAAGGGGGGGACAGGATTAGGATTAACCTATGGCTACACCTTC.

The J gene is TRBJ2-5, the V gene TRBV7-2; D might be TRBD1 (6 bases). The length of the CDR3 is 15 residues. Germline values: CDR1 SGHTA, CDR2 FQGNSA. The V end was cut by 4 bases, the J end by 4 bases, with 16 bases between. The CDR3 loop is CASSSRTRGSETQYF. Here the CDR3 DNA reads TGTGCCAGCAGCTCGCGCACCAGGGGATCAGAGACCCAGTACTTC.

V gene TRBV3-1 (or the pseudogene TRBV3-2) combines with J gene TRBJ1-5; TRBD1 might be the D (5 bases). This CDR3 region has 17 residues. Deletions cut 4 bases from V and 4 bases from J, with 20 bases between. Germline values: CDR1 LGHDT, CDR2 YNNKEL (reference sequence). The CDR3 is CASSPGEYRKANQPQHF. CDR3 in DNA: TGTGCCAGCAGCCCAGGTGAATACAGGAAAGCGAATCAGCCCCAGCATTTT.

This clone was seen a handful of times. The rearrangement uses TRBV9 and TRBJ2-1; 7 nucleotides match TRBD1. The V gene's germline CDR1 is SGDLS and CDR2 YYNGEE. The CDR3 runs to 15 residues. V shed 2 bases, J shed 7 bases, and the junction held 9 bases outside the gene matches. This CDR3 reads CASSVGNRGGNEQFF. As DNA, the CDR3 is TGTGCCAGCAGCGTGGGGAACAGGGGTGGGAATGAGCAGTTCTTC. The variable domain in full, with the rest retrieved from reference TRBV9 and TRBJ2-1, is DSGVTQTPKHLITATGQRVTLRCSPRSGDLSVYWYQQSLDQGLQFLIQYYNGEERAKGNILERFSAQQFPDLHSELNLSSLELGDSALYFCASSVGNRGGNEQFFGPGTRLTVL.

V gene TRBV6-1 combines with J gene TRBJ1-2; maybe TRBD1 (5 bases). The germline CDR1 and CDR2 sequences are MNHNS and SASEGT. The CDR3 extends over 18 amino acids. Trimming removed 4 bases from V and 0 bases from J, with 21 bases in between. The CDR3 bases are TGTGCCAGCAGTGTCCCTTTAGTAGTGACAGCCTCTAACTATGGCTACACCTTC. Translation: CASSVPLVVTASNYGYTF.

The gene calls are TRBV4-3 and TRBJ2-1; D is uncertain. Germline V gene data show CDR1 as LGHNA and CDR2 as YSLEER. This CDR3 contains 17 residues. Trimming left V 0 bases short and J 0 bases short, with 12 bases between. The CDR3 DNA is TGCGCCAGCAGCCAAGACAACTACCCAAGCTCCTACAATGAGCAGTTCTTC. Protein: CASSQDNYPSSYNEQFF.

The chain's CDR3 is CAISEAPEGDSPLHF. DNA of the CDR3: TGTGCCATCAGTGAGGCCCCGGAGGGCGATTCACCCCTCCACTTT. The chain links TRBV10-3 to TRBJ1-6, with no clear D. The germline V gene has CDR1 ENHRY and CDR2 SYGVKD. V gave up 2 bases and J gave up 8 bases, with 13 bases separating them. This CDR3 is built from 15 residues.

The chain combines TRBV25-1 with TRBJ2-5, with 7 bases identical to TRBD1. The CDR3 has 16 amino acids. J was trimmed by 2 bases and V by 1 base; bases with no gene match: 7. CDR1 is MGHDK and CDR2 is SYGVNS in the germline V gene. The CDR3 spells CASSELNRGLQETQYF. As DNA, the CDR3 is TGTGCCAGCAGTGAATTAAACAGGGGATTACAAGAGACCCAGTACTTC.

The CDR3 region has the DNA TGCAGCGTTGATGAGGCAGGGGCTAATGAAAAACTGTTTTTT. Encoded protein: CSVDEAGANEKLFF. The chain links TRBV29-1 to TRBJ1-4; the D gene is possibly TRBD1 (6 bases). The CDR3 covers 14 residues. Per the germline V gene, CDR1 is SQVTM and CDR2 is ANQGSEA. V was shortened by 3 bases and J by 3 bases, with 11 bases between the two germline ends.

V gene TRBV28 combines with J gene TRBJ2-7; D perhaps matches TRBD1 (6 bases). This CDR3 comprises 12 residues. V was cut by 5 bases and J by 3 bases, with 8 bases left in between. Germline CDR1 MDHEN, CDR2 SYDVKM. CDR3: CASSTGNYEQYV. CDR3 DNA sequence: TGTGCCAGCAGTACAGGGAACTACGAGCAGTACGTC.